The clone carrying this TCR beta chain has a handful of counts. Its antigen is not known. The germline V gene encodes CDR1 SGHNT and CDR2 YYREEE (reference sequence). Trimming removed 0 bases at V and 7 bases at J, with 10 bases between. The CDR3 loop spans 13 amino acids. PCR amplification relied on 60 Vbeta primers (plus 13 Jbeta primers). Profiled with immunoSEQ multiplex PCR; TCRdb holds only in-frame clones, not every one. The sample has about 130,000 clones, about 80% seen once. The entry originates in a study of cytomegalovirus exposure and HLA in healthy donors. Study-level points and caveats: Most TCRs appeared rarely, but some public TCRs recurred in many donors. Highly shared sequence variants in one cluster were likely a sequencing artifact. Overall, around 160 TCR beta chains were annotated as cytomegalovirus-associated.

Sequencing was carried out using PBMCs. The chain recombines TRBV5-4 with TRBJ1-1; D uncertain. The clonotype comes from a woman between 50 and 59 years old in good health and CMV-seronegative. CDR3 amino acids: CASSLDPGVEAFF. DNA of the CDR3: TGTGCCAGCAGCTTGGACCCGGGTGTTGAAGCTTTCTTT.